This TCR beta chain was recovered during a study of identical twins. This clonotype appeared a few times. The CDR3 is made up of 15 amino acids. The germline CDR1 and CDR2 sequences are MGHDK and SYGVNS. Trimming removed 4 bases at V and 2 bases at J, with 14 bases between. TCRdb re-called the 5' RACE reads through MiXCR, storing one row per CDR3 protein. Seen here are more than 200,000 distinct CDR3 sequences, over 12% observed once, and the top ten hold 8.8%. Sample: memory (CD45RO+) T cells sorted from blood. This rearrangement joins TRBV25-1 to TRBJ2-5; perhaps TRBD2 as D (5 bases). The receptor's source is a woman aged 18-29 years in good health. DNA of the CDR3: TGTGCCAGCAGTGCTAACAGAGGGAATCAAGAGACCCAGTACTTC. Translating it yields CASSANRGNQETQYF.